This T cell receptor beta chain was sequenced during a study of blood T cell repertoires in COVID-19. Whole-study context: The study drew acute and convalescent COVID-19 samples from the United States, Italy and Spain. From T cells, B-cell-depleted T cells, or PBMCs came the material, which was cDNA or gDNA.

Original processing methods: The assay estimated nucleated cells by amplifying reference gene primers. The protocol was immunoSEQ multiplex PCR, while the TCRdb copy is restricted to in-frame clones and leaves out a portion. The V and J calls and clone size come from that table; D and trimming were worked out from the DNA. The sample consists of some 150,000 clones, about 87% of them appearing once. CDR1 is GTSNPN, CDR2 SVGIG, per germline (reference sequence). This CDR3 contains 14 residues. V lost 2 bases and J lost 5; bases outside the gene matches: 4. This chain joins TRBV30 and TRBJ2-2, with 8 bases that match TRBD1. The source of this sequence is a woman aged 45 to 65 with acute or convalescent COVID-19. Sequencing input: peripheral blood. The CDR3 loop is CAWSTGGRTGELFF. CDR3 sequence (DNA): TGTGCCTGGAGTACAGGGGGTAGGACCGGGGAGCTGTTTTTT.